One sample yielded the 13 T cell receptor beta chains listed below, sequenced in a study of blood T cells in healthy people across ages. Using a J-beta primer mix together with a sample-barcoded 5' primer, a second PCR was run for about 7 to 12 cycles. TCRdb redid the calling of the 5' RACE reads with MiXCR, one entry per CDR3 protein. The profile covers approximately 780,000 distinct CDR3 sequences, with roughly 26% appearing a single time and less than 3.5% taken by the ten largest. The sample also formed part of further work on T cells of mothers and their children.

Sequences were obtained from blood. All receptors derive from a boy between 10 and 17 years old in good health.

The table lists this clonotype with a few counts. This rearrangement joins TRBV27 to TRBJ2-5, with D maybe TRBD2 (5 bases). With the DNA end fitting TRBJ2-1 better, the J assignment may be wrong. The CDR3 sequence is 15 residues long. Germline loops: CDR1 MNHEY, CDR2 SMNVEV (reference sequence). In nucleotides, the CDR3 is TGTGCCAGCAGTCCACCGTGGCGCGGGCTCAATGAGCAGTTCTTC. Translation gives CASSPPWRGLNEQFF.

This clonotype has just a few counts. The chain links TRBV5-1 to TRBJ1-1; TRBD1 aligns across 7 bases. The CDR3 loop spans 13 amino acids. V trimming: 0 bases; J trimming: 7 bases; junction bases outside the gene matches: 3. Looked up from germline, CDR1 is SGHRS and CDR2 is YFSETQ. CDR3 nucleotide sequence: TGCGCCAGCAGCTTGGAGACAGGGATTGAAGCTTTCTTT. This codes for CASSLETGIEAFF.

Note on this clonotype: One end of the junction does not line up with germline, which may come from a read error. CDR3 amino acids: CASSPQGGGSTDTQYF. CDR3 bases: TGTGCCAGCAGTCCCCAGGGGGGCGGATCCACAGATACACAGTATTTT. The V gene is TRBV6-4, the J gene TRBJ2-3; weak D call: TRBD1 (7 bases). The CDR3 is made up of 16 amino acids. Germline V gene lookup returns CDR1 MRHNA and CDR2 SNTAGT.

This clonotype was observed a few times. The rearrangement links TRBV3-1 to TRBJ2-7; D gene unclear. V was shortened by 5 bases and J by 4 bases, with 6 bases between the two germline ends. Germline V gene sequence: CDR1 LGHDT, CDR2 YNNKEL (reference sequence). The CDR3 covers 11 residues. The CDR3 region is CASSVNYEQYF. CDR3 bases: TGTGCCAGCAGCGTTAATTACGAGCAGTACTTC.

V and J are TRBV6-1 and TRBJ1-5; TRBD1 matches 7 bases. The CDR3 loop spans 16 amino acids. The V segment lost 2 bases and the J segment 1 base; nucleotides outside the gene matches: 5. Germline V gene data show CDR1 as MNHNS and CDR2 as SASEGT. In DNA, the CDR3 is TGTGCCAGCAGTGAAACTTACAGGGGCAGCAATCAGCCCCAGCATTTT. Residues: CASSETYRGSNQPQHF.

The chain uses TRBV7-9 and TRBJ2-1, with 11 bases fitting TRBD2. The trim removed 5 bases at V and 15 bases at J, leaving 6 bases unmatched. The germline gives CDR1 SEHNR, CDR2 FQNEAQ (reference sequence). CDR3 length: 12 residues. The CDR3: CASSTPSGGLFF. CDR3 DNA: TGTGCCAGCAGCACCCCTAGCGGGGGGTTGTTCTTC. The whole variable domain, filled in from reference TRBV7-9 and TRBJ2-1, reads DTGVSQNPRHKITKRGQNVTFRCDPISEHNRLYWYRQTLGQGPEFLTYFQNEAQLEKSRLLSDRFSAERPKGSFSTLEIQRTEQGDSAMYLCASSTPSGGLFFGPGTRLTVL.

This chain joins TRBV6-1 and TRBJ2-5; D might be TRBD2 (5 bases). With 6 bases removed from V and 2 bases from J, the gap between germline ends came to 16 bases. This CDR3 contains 15 residues. Germline V gene sequence: CDR1 MNHNS, CDR2 SASEGT. CDR3 residues: CASRTKWAGQETQYF. DNA of the CDR3: TGTGCCAGCAGGACTAAGTGGGCCGGTCAAGAGACCCAGTACTTC.

This sequence joins TRBV6-6 and TRBJ2-5, with 8 nucleotides matching TRBD1. Near its end, the DNA agrees better with TRBJ2-7, so the J call may be wrong. The CDR3 covers 13 residues. Per the germline V gene, CDR1 is MNHNY and CDR2 is SVGAGI (reference sequence). For the CDR3, the DNA is TGTGCCAGCACCGGACAGGGTGTCTACGAGCAGTACTTC. Translation: CASTGQGVYEQYF.

This clonotype was detected a few times. J is TRBJ2-5 and V is TRBV20-1, with D perhaps TRBD2 (7 bases). Germline loops: CDR1 DFQATT, CDR2 SNEGSKA (reference sequence). V lost 6 bases, J lost 5 bases, and 19 bases lay in between. This CDR3 has 14 residues. CDR3 sequence reads: CSAPRGGAGETQYF. Written as DNA, the CDR3 is TGCAGTGCCCCGCGTGGGGGGGCGGGTGAGACCCAGTACTTC.

CDR3 sequence (DNA): TGTGCCAGCAGCCTCGCCGGGACAGGGGGCCCGGACACTGAAGCTTTCTTT. It translates to CASSLAGTGGPDTEAFF. This chain uses TRBV13 with TRBJ1-1; 12 positions match TRBD1. The CDR3 is made up of 17 amino acids. Unmatched junction bases numbered 10, after V lost 5 bases and J lost 3 bases. Germline-derived CDR1 and CDR2 are PRHDT and FYEKMQ (reference sequence).

J is TRBJ2-5 and V is TRBV29-1; D gene ambiguous. The CDR3 extends over 12 amino acids. Trimming cost V 2 bases and J 2 bases, with 6 bases left between them. Germline V gene data show CDR1 as SQVTM and CDR2 as ANQGSEA. The CDR3 nucleotides read TGCAGCGTTGAACCGCGGCAAGAGACCCAGTACTTC. Translated, it gives CSVEPRQETQYF.

This chain joins TRBV7-2 and TRBJ1-2; D may be TRBD1 (5 bases). The germline gives CDR1 SGHTA, CDR2 FQGNSA. V lost 7 bases and J 7 bases, leaving 13 bases between the germline ends. The CDR3 is 12 residues long. In DNA form, the CDR3 reads TGTGCCAGCATCCCGCCCGGGGGTGGCTACACCTTC. Its protein is CASIPPGGGYTF.

This clonotype came up a few times. The chain has TRBV5-1 and TRBJ1-5; 8 bases are a match to TRBD1. The CDR3 has 16 residues. Trimming at V came to 9 bases and at J to 2 bases, leaving 13 bases not matched to a gene. Germline CDR1 SGHRS, CDR2 YFSETQ. As DNA, the CDR3 is TGCGCCATATCCGGACCCAGGGGGCAGCGCAATCAGCCCCAGCATTTT. Its protein is CAISGPRGQRNQPQHF.